This T cell receptor beta chain was obtained from a study of response to subunit inactivated influenza vaccine. Study conclusions and caveats: T cells newly recruited by each seasonal influenza vaccination are few, the authors suggested.

One entry per CDR3 protein, called by TCRdb with MiXCR from the RT-PCR reads. Seen here are about 500,000 distinct CDR3 sequences, 16% observed once, and the top ten hold 3%. To note about this clonotype: The antigen is not known.

Sequencing used CD4+ T cells sorted from PBMCs, obtained less than 30 months after vaccination. This receptor was taken from a man aged 50-75 years who received an inactivated influenza vaccine.

This CDR3 reads CASSLSSSGRAQHF. DNA of the CDR3: TGTGCCAGCAGTTTAAGTTCATCGGGTAGGGCCCAGCATTTT. The chain carries TRBV12-3 or TRBV12-4 and TRBJ1-5; D remains ambiguous. The CDR3 is made up of 14 amino acids. Trimming pared 2 bases from V and 11 bases from J, leaving 16 bases between.